This T cell receptor (beta chain) was profiled in a study of neurological immune-mediated disorders. Synthesis of cDNA was carried out by template-switch 5'RACE. The reaction used 10-nucleotide random UMIs. MiXCR was run by TCRdb on the 5' RACE reads, yielding one entry per CDR3 protein. Of some 42,000 distinct CDR3 sequences in the sample, 9.5% to 13% are singletons; the top ten hold 3% to 4%. Germline lookup yields CDR1 DFQATT and CDR2 SNEGSKA (reference sequence). V dropped 5 bases and J dropped 8 bases, with 16 bases sitting between them. The CDR3 is 13 amino acids. The chain has TRBV20-1 and TRBJ2-1, with TRBD2 as a possible D gene (7 bases). This receptor was obtained from a woman aged 30 to 39 with HTLV-1-associated myelopathy (HAM/TSP). The sequenced sample was CD4+ T cells from blood. The CDR3 DNA sequence: TGCAGTGCTGGAAAGGGGGGGGTGGATGAGCAGTTCTTC. Protein sequence: CSAGKGGVDEQFF.